A single sample is the source of the 21 T cell receptor beta chains below, sequenced in a study of blood T cell repertoires in COVID-19. Clones were sequenced by immunoSEQ multiplex PCR, and TCRdb holds only the in-frame ones, with some missing. The data hold tens of thousands of clones, with around 90% observed a single time. The sample taken for sequencing was peripheral blood. These receptors were collected from a woman aged 80 or over with acute or convalescent COVID-19.

The chain has TRBV18 and TRBJ2-5, with 7 bases identical to TRBD2. Germline CDR1 and CDR2: KGHSH and LQKENI. Trimming at V came to 0 bases and at J to 5 bases, leaving 6 bases not matched to a gene. The CDR3 is 15 amino acids. The CDR3 protein is CASSPPAGVQETQYF. CDR3 sequence (DNA): TGTGCCAGCTCACCACCGGCGGGGGTTCAGGAGACCCAGTACTTC. The full variable domain, its missing parts supplied by reference TRBV18 and TRBJ2-5, is NAGVMQNPRHLVRRRGQEARLRCSPMKGHSHVYWYRQLPEEGLKFMVYLQKENIIDESGMPKERFSAEFPKEGPSILRIQQVVRGDSAAYFCASSPPAGVQETQYFGPGTRLLVL.

The genes are TRBV9 and TRBJ2-3; 11 bases agree with TRBD2. The trim removed 3 bases at V and 2 bases at J, leaving 5 bases unmatched. The length of the CDR3 is 16 residues. Germline values: CDR1 SGDLS, CDR2 YYNGEE. As DNA, the CDR3 is TGTGCCAGCAGCGACCGACTAGCGGGGAACACAGATACGCAGTATTTT. Its translation is CASSDRLAGNTDTQYF.

V usage is TRBV11-1 and J usage is TRBJ1-2, with D hard to call. Trimming stripped 5 bases from V and 8 bases from J, with 12 bases between. CDR3 length: 12 residues. The germline gives CDR1 SGHAT, CDR2 FQDESV (reference sequence). CDR3 nucleotide sequence: TGTGCCAGCAGCGTACGCGTGGGCGGCTACACCTTC. It codes for CASSVRVGGYTF.

The gene calls are TRBV28 and TRBJ1-1; a possible D gene is TRBD1 (5 bases). V was pared by 4 bases and J by 3 bases, with 9 bases between. Germline assignment: CDR1 MDHEN and CDR2 SYDVKM. This CDR3 region has 13 residues. CDR3 loop: CASSSGLYTEAFF. For the CDR3, the DNA is TGTGCCAGCAGTTCAGGGTTGTACACTGAAGCTTTCTTT.

This chain links TRBV19 with TRBJ1-3; D call uncertain. V lost 5 bases to trimming and J lost 0 bases, with 11 bases between them. The CDR3 consists of 15 residues. Germline CDR1 LNHDA, CDR2 SQIVND (reference sequence). The CDR3 region is CASSVLRVSGNTIYF. The CDR3 DNA follows: TGTGCCAGTAGTGTCCTTCGAGTCTCTGGAAACACCATATATTTT.

V is TRBV7-3 and J is TRBJ1-6, with D maybe TRBD1 (6 bases). Germline CDR1 is SGHTA and CDR2 is FQGTGA. V was clipped by 5 bases and J by 7 bases, with 15 bases between them. This CDR3 contains 15 residues. The CDR3 sequence is CASSPTGSGNSPLHF. Written as DNA, the CDR3 is TGTGCCAGCAGCCCCACAGGGAGTGGCAATTCACCCCTCCACTTT.

The chain carries TRBV6-5 and TRBJ2-2; D gene unclear. Trimming removed 3 bases from V and 3 bases from J, with 11 bases in between. CDR1 MNHEY and CDR2 SVGAGI come from the germline V gene. The CDR3 covers 15 residues. The CDR3 reads CASSYGVADTGELFF. The DNA for the CDR3 is TGTGCCAGCAGTTATGGCGTAGCCGACACCGGGGAGCTGTTTTTT.

The J gene is TRBJ2-7, the V gene TRBV7-2; 10 nucleotides match TRBD2. The CDR3 has 14 amino acids. Germline CDR1 SGHTA, CDR2 FQGNSA. The V and J ends lost 3 bases and 4 bases, in that order; junction bases with no gene match: 3. The CDR3 nucleotides read TGTGCCAGCAGCTTGGGTAGCGGGAGGTACGAGCAGTACTTC. Protein product: CASSLGSGRYEQYF.

This clone was seen a few times. The rearrangement joins TRBV18 to TRBJ2-1; TRBD2 is a possible D gene (5 bases). The CDR3 sequence is 14 residues long. V was shortened by 3 bases and J by 7 bases, with 13 bases between the two germline ends. CDR1 KGHSH and CDR2 LQKENI come from the germline V gene. CDR3 DNA sequence: TGTGCCAGCTCACCGGACTTAGCCTCTAATGAGCAGTTCTTC. Its protein is CASSPDLASNEQFF.

The gene calls are TRBV19 and TRBJ1-1; D ambiguous. V lost 2 bases and J lost 2, with 6 bases in between. This CDR3 comprises 13 residues. CDR1 is LNHDA and CDR2 is SQIVND in the germline V gene (reference sequence). The CDR3 nucleotides are TGTGCCAGTAGTATAACACGAAACACTGAAGCTTTCTTT. Translating gives CASSITRNTEAFF.

In this sample, this clone turned up a few times. The J gene is TRBJ2-3, the V gene TRBV6-5; D perhaps matches TRBD2 (6 bases). From germline, CDR1 is MNHEY and CDR2 SVGAGI. The CDR3 runs to 13 residues. The ends were cut back, 7 bases at V and 3 bases at J, with 11 bases in the middle. CDR3 in DNA: TGTGCCAGCAAACCGGGGGAGACAGATACGCAGTATTTT. Residues: CASKPGETDTQYF.

V usage is TRBV28 and J usage is TRBJ1-2; D possibly corresponds to TRBD1 (5 bases). Deletions cut 3 bases from V and 4 bases from J, with 12 bases between. The CDR3 contains 14 residues. CDR1 MDHEN and CDR2 SYDVKM come from the germline V gene. The CDR3: CASSFNRLVYGYTF. In nucleotides, the CDR3 is TGTGCCAGCAGTTTTAACAGGTTGGTCTATGGCTACACCTTC.

The genes are TRBV3-1 (or the pseudogene TRBV3-2) and TRBJ2-1; TRBD2 aligns across 12 bases. J lost 7 bases, V lost 1 base, and 8 bases had no gene match. The length of the CDR3 is 17 residues. Per germline, CDR1 LGHDT and CDR2 YNNKEL (reference sequence). The CDR3: CASSQGRTSGVGNEQFF. The CDR3 nucleotides read TGTGCCAGCAGCCAAGGGAGGACTAGCGGGGTGGGGAATGAGCAGTTCTTC.

The chain has TRBV28 and TRBJ1-6, with D unclear. The CDR3 is 15 amino acids. Between the trimmed V and J ends, which lost 5 bases and 4 bases, there was a span of 12 bases. Germline V gene data show CDR1 as MDHEN and CDR2 as SYDVKM. This chain's CDR3 is CASSTGTDYNSPLHF. CDR3 nucleotides: TGTGCCAGCAGTACCGGAACAGATTATAATTCACCCCTCCACTTT.

The J gene is TRBJ2-3, the V gene TRBV21-1; the table's D call TRBD2 went unverified against the DNA. TRBV21-1 is labeled a pseudogene. The CDR3 has 16 residues. The CDR3, as DNA: TGTGCCAGCAGCAAAGCCTCGGGACTAGCACCAGATACGCAGTATTTT. Translating it yields CASSKASGLAPDTQYF.

This clone was found once. J is TRBJ2-1 and V is TRBV7-9; 7 bases align to TRBD2. CDR1 and CDR2 from the germline V gene are SEHNR and FQNEAQ (reference sequence). This CDR3 contains 14 residues. The J segment lost 7 bases and the V segment lost 5 bases, leaving 8 bases of the junction unmatched. The CDR3 sequence: CASSQERGSNEQFF. The DNA of the CDR3 is TGTGCCAGCAGCCAGGAGCGGGGTTCGAATGAGCAGTTCTTC.

V gene TRBV5-5 combines with J gene TRBJ2-2; maybe TRBD2 (5 bases). V was pared by 0 bases and J by 0 bases, with 15 bases between. The CDR3 contains 18 residues. Germline V lookup: CDR1 SGHKS, CDR2 YYEKEE (reference sequence). CDR3 loop: CASSLEADYPANTGELFF. The CDR3 DNA reads TGTGCCAGCAGCTTGGAAGCAGACTATCCAGCGAACACCGGGGAGCTGTTTTTT.

The chain joins TRBV5-6 to TRBJ1-1; TRBD1 matches at 7 bases. The CDR3 sequence is 16 residues long. Germline V gene data show CDR1 as SGHDT and CDR2 as YYEEEE. The junction had 11 bases not matched to a gene; V was cut back by 2 bases and J by 4 bases. The CDR3 nucleotides are TGTGCCAGCAGCTTATGGCCCCAGGGGGTTGGCACTGAAGCTTTCTTT. Protein sequence: CASSLWPQGVGTEAFF.

Remarks on this clone: At the DNA level, this CDR3 is encoded by other sequences in the same sample as well. The chain combines TRBV5-1 with TRBJ2-7; 7 bases match TRBD1. Germline V gene lookup returns CDR1 SGHRS and CDR2 YFSETQ. The CDR3 loop spans 12 amino acids. V was pared by 4 bases and J by 4 bases, with 2 bases of the junction left unmatched. CDR3 in DNA: TGCGCCAGCAGCATACAGGGGTACGAGCAGTACTTC. It encodes CASSIQGYEQYF. The full variable domain, rest sourced from reference TRBV5-1 and TRBJ2-7, is KAGVTQTPRYLIKTRGQQVTLSCSPISGHRSVSWYQQTPGQGLQFLFEYFSETQRNKGNFPGRFSGRQFSNSRSEMNVSTLELGDSALYLCASSIQGYEQYFGPGTRLTVT.

This clone was seen once. The rearrangement links TRBV7-2 to TRBJ1-3; D unresolved. Germline CDR1 and CDR2: SGHTA and FQGNSA. Between the trimmed V and J ends, which lost 5 bases and 0 bases, there was a span of 11 bases. This CDR3 comprises 15 residues. The CDR3 DNA follows: TGTGCCAGCAGCCTAATTCCAAGCTCTGGAAACACCATATATTTT. It is translated as CASSLIPSSGNTIYF.

CDR3 DNA sequence: TGTGCCAGCAGCCCGGGACTTGTGGGGGACGATCAGCCCCAGCATTTT. As protein: CASSPGLVGDDQPQHF. The chain joins TRBV28 to TRBJ1-5, with a weak D call TRBD1 (5 bases). With 6 bases removed from V and 5 bases from J, the gap between germline ends came to 20 bases. This CDR3 region has 16 residues. From germline, CDR1 is MDHEN and CDR2 SYDVKM.